The clone carrying this T cell receptor beta chain showed up many times. This specimen comes from a study of early T cells in non-severe SARS-CoV-2 infection. Via MiXCR, TCRdb re-called the 5' RACE reads, giving one row per CDR3 protein. The sample includes about 46,000 distinct CDR3 sequences, less than 6.5% of them seen just once. This TCR derives from an adult who was a healthcare worker with PCR-confirmed SARS-CoV-2 infection or an uninfected control (not recorded which). The sequences come from whole blood, collected at baseline.

The CDR3 loop is CASSRSSGFDNEQFF. The CDR3 nucleotides are TGTGCCAGCAGCCGTTCTAGCGGGTTTGACAATGAGCAGTTCTTC. The V gene is TRBV7-6, the J gene TRBJ2-1; TRBD2 aligns across 8 bases. The V gene's germline CDR1 is SGHVS and CDR2 FNYEAQ. J gave up 5 bases and V 5 bases, and 8 bases lay outside the gene matches. The CDR3 is 15 residues long.